This entry concerns a single TCR beta chain. The sample originates from a study of shared clonotypes between healthy human individuals. Overall study context: CD8 memory received one plate per donor, CD8 naive two, CD4 memory three and CD4 naive three.

The data were produced by immunoSEQ multiplex PCR, yet TCRdb's version contains in-frame clones alone and is incomplete. The table includes around 88,000 clones, roughly two thirds detected once. Trimming left V 6 bases short and J 0 bases short, with 20 bases between. The CDR3 runs 17 residues. Germline lookup yields CDR1 MDHEN and CDR2 SYDVKM. Every donor was a Caucasian adult from Nashville, Tennessee. The TCR sequence derives from a man aged 30 to 39 in good health. The gene calls are TRBV28 and TRBJ1-2, with no clear D. Sequencing input: memory CD8+ T cells sorted from blood. Subset of the sample: CD45RO+ cells pooled with CCR7-negative TemRA cells. CDR3 DNA: TGTGCCAGCAGCCCTTTCTCCACAATAAGCCCTAACTATGGCTACACCTTC. Encoded protein: CASSPFSTISPNYGYTF.